Listed below are T cell receptor beta chains from one sample, sequenced in a study of T cells in Graves' hyperthyroidism and ophthalmopathy. MiXCR was run by TCRdb on the multiplex PCR reads, yielding one entry per CDR3 protein. This sample carries around 400,000 distinct CDR3 sequences, about 16% of them seen once, and the ten largest clones take approximately 19%. Sequencing input: blood. The receptors come from a woman aged 55-69 years with Graves' ophthalmopathy. CDR3s include the opening cysteine and the closing phenylalanine or tryptophan. A D gene is named only where the DNA matches it firmly. Not all rows give a size; the values are once, few, many and, for expanded clones, a class.

V	size	J	D	CDR3	DNA
TRBV18	few	TRBJ2-3	.	CASSPWVEGTDTQYF	TGTGCCAGCTCACCTTGGGTGGAGGGCACAGATACGCAGTATTTT
TRBV7-6	few	TRBJ2-3	.	CASSLAGAGTDTQYF	TGTGCCAGCAGCTTAGCCGGGGCAGGCACAGATACGCAGTATTTT
TRBV3-1	.	TRBJ2-1	TRBD2	CASSQVGLAGGHEQFF	TGTGCCAGCAGCCAAGTCGGACTAGCGGGAGGGCATGAGCAGTTCTTC
TRBV7-2	many	TRBJ1-3	.	CASTETPGVRNTIYF	TGTGCCAGCACCGAAACCCCAGGGGTGCGAAACACCATATATTTT
TRBV20-1	many	TRBJ2-2	.	CSAYRGLTGELFF	TGCAGTGCTTACAGGGGACTTACCGGGGAGCTGTTTTTT
TRBV6-5	.	TRBJ2-7	TRBD1	CASSYGPRQGSYEQYF	TGTGCCAGCAGTTACGGCCCGCGACAGGGTTCCTACGAGCAGTACTTC
TRBV28	many	TRBJ2-1	.	CASSSHKASGLGRTEVEQFF	TGTGCCAGCAGTAGTCATAAGGCGAGCGGCCTTGGGAGAACTGAGGTTGAGCAGTTCTTC
TRBV9	.	TRBJ2-5	.	CASSVSSGLQETQYF	TGTGCCAGCAGCGTTTCGTCGGGACTGCAAGAGACCCAGTACTTC
TRBV14	.	TRBJ2-2	TRBD1	CASSLDRGFGGELFF	TGTGCCAGCAGCCTGGACAGGGGGTTCGGCGGGGAGCTGTTTTTT
TRBV5-1	many	TRBJ2-7	.	CASRGAGEQYF	TGCGCCAGCAGGGGAGCCGGCGAGCAGTACTTC
TRBV7-2	many	TRBJ2-7	.	CASSSDPGPAGEQYF	TGTGCCAGCAGCTCGGATCCGGGACCCGCGGGCGAGCAGTACTTC
TRBV4-1	.	TRBJ1-5	.	CASSQDSGSNQPQHF	TGCGCCAGCAGCCAAGATTCAGGGAGCAATCAGCCCCAGCATTTT
TRBV15	.	TRBJ2-5	.	CATSRDASQETQYF	TGTGCCACCAGCAGAGACGCCAGTCAAGAGACCCAGTACTTC
TRBV9	few	TRBJ2-2	TRBD2	CASSVAGTSLTGELFF	TGTGCCAGCAGCGTCGCCGGGACTAGTCTTACCGGGGAGCTGTTTTTT
TRBV2	few	TRBJ1-1	.	CATGELALGAFF	TGTGCCACCGGGGAATTGGCCCTGGGGGCTTTCTTT
TRBV11-2	.	TRBJ2-7	TRBD2	CASSLDTGGPYEQYF	TGTGCCAGCAGCTTAGACACGGGAGGGCCTTACGAGCAGTACTTC
TRBV7-2	many	TRBJ2-5	TRBD1	CASSKGRTGGQETQYF	TGTGCCAGCAGCAAAGGGAGGACAGGGGGCCAAGAGACCCAGTACTTC
TRBV5-4	few	TRBJ1-1	.	CASSFDNMNTEAFF	TGTGCCAGCAGCTTCGACAACATGAACACTGAAGCTTTCTTT
TRBV15	.	TRBJ1-5	.	CATSITGFQPQHF	TGTGCCACCAGCATTACAGGGTTCCAGCCCCAGCATTTT
TRBV6-1	.	TRBJ1-6	TRBD1	CASSMTGNEGSPLHF	TGTGCCAGCAGTATGACAGGGAATGAAGGGTCACCCCTCCACTTT
TRBV20-1	many	TRBJ2-1	TRBD1	CSASSLATGAYNEQFF	TGCAGTGCTAGTTCGCTGGCGACAGGGGCCTACAATGAGCAGTTCTTC
TRBV30	many	TRBJ1-1	.	CAWKGLGYPEAFF	TGTGCCTGGAAGGGCCTCGGATACCCCGAAGCTTTCTTT
TRBV7-9	many	TRBJ1-4	TRBD1	CASSGPRGQYSTNEKLFF	TGTGCCAGCAGCGGCCCCAGGGGGCAATACTCAACTAATGAAAAACTGTTTTTT
TRBV20-1	.	TRBJ2-7	TRBD2	CSAPGTSGRVTYEQYF	TGCAGTGCTCCCGGGACTAGCGGGAGAGTTACCTACGAGCAGTACTTC
TRBV20-1	.	TRBJ2-5	TRBD2	CSAPGTSGVAQYF	TGCAGTGCTCCCGGGACTAGCGGGGTGGCCCAGTACTTC
TRBV29-1	few	TRBJ1-1	TRBD1	CSVEGQANTEAFF	TGCAGCGTCGAGGGACAGGCGAACACTGAAGCTTTCTTT
TRBV2	.	TRBJ1-4	.	CASSEWRTNEKLFF	TGTGCCAGCAGTGAATGGCGGACTAATGAAAAACTGTTTTTT